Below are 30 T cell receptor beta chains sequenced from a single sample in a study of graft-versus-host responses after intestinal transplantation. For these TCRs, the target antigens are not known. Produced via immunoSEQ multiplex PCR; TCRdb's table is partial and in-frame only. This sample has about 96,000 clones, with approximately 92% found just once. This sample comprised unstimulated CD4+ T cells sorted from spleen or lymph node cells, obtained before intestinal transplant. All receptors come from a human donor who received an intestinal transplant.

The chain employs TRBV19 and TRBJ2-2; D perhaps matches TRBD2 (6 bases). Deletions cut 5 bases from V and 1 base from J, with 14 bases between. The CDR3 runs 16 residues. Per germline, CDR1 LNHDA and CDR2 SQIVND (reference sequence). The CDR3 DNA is TGTGCCAGTAGTCAAACCCGTAGCGGGAACACCGGGGAGCTGTTTTTT. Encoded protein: CASSQTRSGNTGELFF.

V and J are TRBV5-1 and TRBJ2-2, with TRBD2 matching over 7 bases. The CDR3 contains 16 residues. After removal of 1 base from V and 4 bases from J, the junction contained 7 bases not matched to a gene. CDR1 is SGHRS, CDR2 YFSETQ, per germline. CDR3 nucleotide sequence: TGCGCCAGCAGCTTGACGAGCGGGATTTCCACCGGGGAGCTGTTTTTT. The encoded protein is CASSLTSGISTGELFF.

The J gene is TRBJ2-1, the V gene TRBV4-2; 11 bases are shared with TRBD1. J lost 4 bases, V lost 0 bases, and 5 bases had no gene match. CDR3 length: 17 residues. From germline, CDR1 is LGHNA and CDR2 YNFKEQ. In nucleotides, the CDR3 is TGTGCCAGCAGCCAAGACCGGGACAGGGGGGCTTACAATGAGCAGTTCTTC. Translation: CASSQDRDRGAYNEQFF.

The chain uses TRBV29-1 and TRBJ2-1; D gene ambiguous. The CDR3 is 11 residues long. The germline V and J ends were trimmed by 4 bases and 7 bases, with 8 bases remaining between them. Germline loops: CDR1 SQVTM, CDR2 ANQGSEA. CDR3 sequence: CSVGRINEQFF. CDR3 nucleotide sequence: TGCAGCGTTGGTAGGATAAATGAGCAGTTCTTC.

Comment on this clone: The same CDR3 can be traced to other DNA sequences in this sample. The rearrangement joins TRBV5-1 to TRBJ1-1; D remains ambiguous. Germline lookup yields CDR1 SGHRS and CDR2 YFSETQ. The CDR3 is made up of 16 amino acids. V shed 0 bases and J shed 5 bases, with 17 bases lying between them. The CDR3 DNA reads TGCGCCAGCAGCTTGGTACGCCCGAATTATCCAACTGAAGCTTTCTTT. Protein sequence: CASSLVRPNYPTEAFF.

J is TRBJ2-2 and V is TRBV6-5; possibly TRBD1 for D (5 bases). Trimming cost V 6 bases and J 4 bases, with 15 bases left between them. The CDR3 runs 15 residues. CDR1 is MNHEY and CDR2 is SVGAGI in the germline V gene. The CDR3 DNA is TGTGCCAGCAGCAGCCGGCCAGGGCGCACCGGGGAGCTGTTTTTT. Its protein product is CASSSRPGRTGELFF.

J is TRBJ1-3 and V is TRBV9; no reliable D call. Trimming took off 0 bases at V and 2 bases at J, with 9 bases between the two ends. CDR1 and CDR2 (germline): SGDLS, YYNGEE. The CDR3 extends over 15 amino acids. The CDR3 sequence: CASSVEVVPGNTIYF. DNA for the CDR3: TGTGCCAGCAGCGTAGAGGTAGTCCCTGGAAACACCATATATTTT.

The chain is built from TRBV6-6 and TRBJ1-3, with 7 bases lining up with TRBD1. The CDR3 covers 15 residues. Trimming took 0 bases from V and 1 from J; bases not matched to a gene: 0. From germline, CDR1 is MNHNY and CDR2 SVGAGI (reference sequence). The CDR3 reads CASSYSQGSGNTIYF. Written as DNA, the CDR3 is TGTGCCAGCAGTTACTCACAGGGGTCTGGAAACACCATATATTTT.

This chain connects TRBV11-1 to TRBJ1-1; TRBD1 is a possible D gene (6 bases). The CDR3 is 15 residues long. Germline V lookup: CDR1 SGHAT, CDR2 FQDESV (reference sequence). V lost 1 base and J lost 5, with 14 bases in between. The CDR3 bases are TGTGCCAGCAGCTTAGAGGGACACCGGGGGACTGAAGCTTTCTTT. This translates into CASSLEGHRGTEAFF.

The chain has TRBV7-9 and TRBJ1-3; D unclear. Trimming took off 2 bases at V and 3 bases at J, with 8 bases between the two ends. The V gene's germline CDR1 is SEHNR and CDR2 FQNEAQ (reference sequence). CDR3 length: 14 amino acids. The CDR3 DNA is TGTGCCAGCAGCTTAAGTGAAATTGGAAACACCATATATTTT. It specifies CASSLSEIGNTIYF.

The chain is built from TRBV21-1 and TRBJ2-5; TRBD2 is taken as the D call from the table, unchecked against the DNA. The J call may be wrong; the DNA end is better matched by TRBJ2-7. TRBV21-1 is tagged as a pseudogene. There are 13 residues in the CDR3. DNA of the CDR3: TGTGCCAGCAGCTCTTGGCGACTTTACGAGCAGTACTTC. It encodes CASSSWRLYEQYF.

This chain's CDR3 is CASSLYAGAGSPLHF. Written as DNA, the CDR3 is TGTGCCAGCAGCTTATATGCCGGGGCGGGTTCACCCCTCCACTTT. This chain links TRBV7-3 with TRBJ1-6; TRBD1 might be the D (5 bases). In germline, CDR1 is SGHTA, CDR2 FQGTGA. V was clipped by 2 bases and J by 9 bases, with 14 bases between them. The CDR3 runs 15 residues.

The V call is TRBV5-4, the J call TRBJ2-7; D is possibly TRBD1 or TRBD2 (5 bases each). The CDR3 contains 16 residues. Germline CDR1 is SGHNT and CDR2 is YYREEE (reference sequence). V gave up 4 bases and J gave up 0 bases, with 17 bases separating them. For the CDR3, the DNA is TGTGCCAGCAGCAATCAAGACTGGGGGAGCTCCTACGAGCAGTACTTC. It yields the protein CASSNQDWGSSYEQYF.

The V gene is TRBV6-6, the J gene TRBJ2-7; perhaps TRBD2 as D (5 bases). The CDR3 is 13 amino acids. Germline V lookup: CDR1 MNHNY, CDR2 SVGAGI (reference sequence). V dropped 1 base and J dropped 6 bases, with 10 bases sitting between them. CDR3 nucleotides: TGTGCCAGCAGTTACTGGTGGGAGTCCGAGCAGTACTTC. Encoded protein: CASSYWWESEQYF.

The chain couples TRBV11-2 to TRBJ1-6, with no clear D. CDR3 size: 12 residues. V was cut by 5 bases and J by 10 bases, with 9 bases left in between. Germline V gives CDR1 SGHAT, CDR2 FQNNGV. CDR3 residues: CASSRDGSPLHF. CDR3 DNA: TGTGCCAGCAGCCGTGACGGCTCACCCCTCCACTTT.

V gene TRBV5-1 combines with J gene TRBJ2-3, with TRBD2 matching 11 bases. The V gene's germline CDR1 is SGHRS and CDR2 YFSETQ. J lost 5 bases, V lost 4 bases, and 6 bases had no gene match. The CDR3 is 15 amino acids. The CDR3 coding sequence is TGCGCCAGCAGCCGTAGCGGGGGGGGACGAGATACGCAGTATTTT. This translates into CASSRSGGGRDTQYF.

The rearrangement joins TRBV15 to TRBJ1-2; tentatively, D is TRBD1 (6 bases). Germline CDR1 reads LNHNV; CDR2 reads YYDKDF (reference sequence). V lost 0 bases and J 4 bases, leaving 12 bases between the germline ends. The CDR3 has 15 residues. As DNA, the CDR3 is TGTGCCACCAGCAGAGAGGTGGGGGGCCGCTATGGCTACACCTTC. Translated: CATSREVGGRYGYTF.

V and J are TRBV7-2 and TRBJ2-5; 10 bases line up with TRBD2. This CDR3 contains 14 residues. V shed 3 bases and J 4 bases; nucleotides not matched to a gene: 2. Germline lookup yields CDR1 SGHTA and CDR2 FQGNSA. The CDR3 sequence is CASSFSGRIETQYF. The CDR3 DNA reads TGTGCCAGCAGCTTTAGCGGGAGGATAGAGACCCAGTACTTC. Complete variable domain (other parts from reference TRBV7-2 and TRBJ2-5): GAGVSQSPSNKVTEKGKDVELRCDPISGHTALYWYRQSLGQGLEFLIYFQGNSAPDKSGLPSDRFSAERTGGSVSTLTIQRTQQEDSAVYLCASSFSGRIETQYFGPGTRLLVL.

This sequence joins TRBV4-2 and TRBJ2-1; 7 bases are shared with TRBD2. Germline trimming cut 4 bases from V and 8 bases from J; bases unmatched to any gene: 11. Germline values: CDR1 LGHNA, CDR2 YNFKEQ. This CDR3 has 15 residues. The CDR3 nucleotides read TGTGCCAGCAGCCCCGGACTAGTCGCGGGCGATGAGCAGTTCTTC. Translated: CASSPGLVAGDEQFF.

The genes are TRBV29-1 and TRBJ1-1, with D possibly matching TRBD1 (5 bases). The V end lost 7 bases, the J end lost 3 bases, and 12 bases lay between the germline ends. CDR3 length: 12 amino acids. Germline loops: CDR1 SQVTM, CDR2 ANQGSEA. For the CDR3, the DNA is TGCAGCGGGCTCAGGGTGGACACTGAAGCTTTCTTT. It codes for CSGLRVDTEAFF.

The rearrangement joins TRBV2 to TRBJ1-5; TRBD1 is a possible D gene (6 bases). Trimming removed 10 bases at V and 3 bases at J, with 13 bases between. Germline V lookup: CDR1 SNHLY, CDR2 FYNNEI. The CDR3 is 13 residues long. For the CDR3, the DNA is TGTGCCACCCGAGGACAGAACAATCAGCCCCAGCATTTT. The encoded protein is CATRGQNNQPQHF. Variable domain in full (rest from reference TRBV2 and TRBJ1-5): EPEVTQTPSHQVTQMGQEVILRCVPISNHLYFYWYRQILGQKVEFLVSFYNNEISEKSEIFDDQFSVERPDGSNFTLKIRSTKLEDSAMYFCATRGQNNQPQHFGDGTRLSIL.

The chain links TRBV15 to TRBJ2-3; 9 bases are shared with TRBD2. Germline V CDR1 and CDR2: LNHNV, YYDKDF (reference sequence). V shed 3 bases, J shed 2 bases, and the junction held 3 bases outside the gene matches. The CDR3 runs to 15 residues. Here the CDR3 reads CATSSLAGNTDTQYF. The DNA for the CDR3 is TGTGCCACCAGCAGCCTAGCGGGAAACACAGATACGCAGTATTTT.

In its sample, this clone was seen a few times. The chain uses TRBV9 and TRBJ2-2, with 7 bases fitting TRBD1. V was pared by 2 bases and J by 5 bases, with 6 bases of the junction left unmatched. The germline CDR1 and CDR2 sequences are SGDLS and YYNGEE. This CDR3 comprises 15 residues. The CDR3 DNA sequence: TGTGCCAGCAGCGTCGACAGGGACCTAACCGGGGAGCTGTTTTTT. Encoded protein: CASSVDRDLTGELFF.

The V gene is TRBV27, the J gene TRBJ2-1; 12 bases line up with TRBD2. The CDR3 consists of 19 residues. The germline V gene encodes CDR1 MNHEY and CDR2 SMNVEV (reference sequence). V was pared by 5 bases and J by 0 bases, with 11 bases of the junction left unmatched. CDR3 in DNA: TGTGCCAGCAGTGCACCACTAGCGGGAGGCCTCAGCTCCTACAATGAGCAGTTCTTC. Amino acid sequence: CASSAPLAGGLSSYNEQFF.

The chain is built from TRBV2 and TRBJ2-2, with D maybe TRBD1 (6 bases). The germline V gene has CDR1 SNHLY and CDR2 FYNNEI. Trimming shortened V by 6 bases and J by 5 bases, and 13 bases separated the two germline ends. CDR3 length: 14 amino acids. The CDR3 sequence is CASSVNRATGELFF. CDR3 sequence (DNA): TGTGCCAGCAGCGTAAACAGGGCTACCGGGGAGCTGTTTTTT.

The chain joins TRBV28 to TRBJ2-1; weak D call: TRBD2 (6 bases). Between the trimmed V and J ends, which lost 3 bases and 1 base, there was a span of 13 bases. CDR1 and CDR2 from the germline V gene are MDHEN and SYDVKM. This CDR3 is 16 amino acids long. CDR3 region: CASSLGLGFSYNEQFF. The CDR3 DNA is TGTGCCAGCAGTTTGGGACTGGGCTTTTCCTACAATGAGCAGTTCTTC.

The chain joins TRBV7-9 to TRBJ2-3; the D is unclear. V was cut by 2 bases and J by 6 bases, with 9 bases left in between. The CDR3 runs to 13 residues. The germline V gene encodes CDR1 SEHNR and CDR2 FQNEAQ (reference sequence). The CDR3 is CASSLSQPDTQYF. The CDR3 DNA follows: TGTGCCAGCAGCTTAAGCCAACCGGATACGCAGTATTTT.

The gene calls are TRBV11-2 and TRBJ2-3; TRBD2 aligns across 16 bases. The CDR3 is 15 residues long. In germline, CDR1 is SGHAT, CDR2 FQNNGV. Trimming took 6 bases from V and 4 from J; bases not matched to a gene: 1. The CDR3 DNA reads TGTGCCAGCAGGGGGACTAGCGGGAGGGCAGATACGCAGTATTTT. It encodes CASRGTSGRADTQYF.

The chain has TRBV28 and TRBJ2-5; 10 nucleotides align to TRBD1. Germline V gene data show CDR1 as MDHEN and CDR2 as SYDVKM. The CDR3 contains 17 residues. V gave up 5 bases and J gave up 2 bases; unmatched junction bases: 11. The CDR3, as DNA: TGTGCCAGCAGTCCTACCGGGACAGGGGCTAATCAAGAGACCCAGTACTTC. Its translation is CASSPTGTGANQETQYF.

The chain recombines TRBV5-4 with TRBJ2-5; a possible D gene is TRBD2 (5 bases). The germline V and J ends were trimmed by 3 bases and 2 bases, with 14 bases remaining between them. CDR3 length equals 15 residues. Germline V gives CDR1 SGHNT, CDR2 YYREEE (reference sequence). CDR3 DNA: TGTGCCAGCAGCTCCCAACGACGGACTCAAGAGACCCAGTACTTC. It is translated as CASSSQRRTQETQYF.